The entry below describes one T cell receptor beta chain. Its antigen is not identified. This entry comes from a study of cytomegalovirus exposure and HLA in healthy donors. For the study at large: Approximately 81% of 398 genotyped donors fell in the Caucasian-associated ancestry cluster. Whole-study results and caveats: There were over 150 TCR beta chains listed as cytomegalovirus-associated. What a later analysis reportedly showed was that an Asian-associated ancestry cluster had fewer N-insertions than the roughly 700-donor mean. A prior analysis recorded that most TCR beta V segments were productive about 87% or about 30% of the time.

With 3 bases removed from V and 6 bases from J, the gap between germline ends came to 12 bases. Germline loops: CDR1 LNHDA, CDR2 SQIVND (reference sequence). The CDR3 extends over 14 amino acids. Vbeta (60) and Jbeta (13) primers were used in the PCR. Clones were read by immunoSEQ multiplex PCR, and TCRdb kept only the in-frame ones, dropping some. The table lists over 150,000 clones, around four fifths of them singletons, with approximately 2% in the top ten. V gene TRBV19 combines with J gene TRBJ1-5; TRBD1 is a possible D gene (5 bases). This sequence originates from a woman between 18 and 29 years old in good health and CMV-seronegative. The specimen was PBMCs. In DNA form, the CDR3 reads TGTGCCAGTAGTATGGGGGAGGGGAGTCAGCCCCAGCATTTT. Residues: CASSMGEGSQPQHF. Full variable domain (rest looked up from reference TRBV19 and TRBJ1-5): DGGITQSPKYLFRKEGQNVTLSCEQNLNHDAMYWYRQDPGQGLRLIYYSQIVNDFQKGDIAEGYSVSREKKESFPLTVTSAQKNPTAFYLCASSMGEGSQPQHFGDGTRLSIL.